These 27 T cell receptor beta chains share one sample of origin, sequenced in a study of T cell responses to AZD1222 COVID-19 vaccine. Repertoires were generated with immunoSEQ multiplex PCR, while TCRdb's copy carries only in-frame clones and drops some. The sample has some 150,000 clones, about 90% seen once; the top ten hold nearly 3.5%. This sample comprised peripheral blood, obtained on day 0 of AZD1222 vaccination. The receptors derive from an adult in good health.

The chain couples TRBV5-5 to TRBJ1-2; 9 bases match TRBD1. Germline V lookup: CDR1 SGHKS, CDR2 YYEKEE (reference sequence). The V and J ends lost 5 bases and 5 bases, in that order; junction bases with no gene match: 19. The CDR3 has 18 residues. CDR3 amino acids: CASSRIWRDRVAEYGYTF. CDR3 DNA sequence: TGTGCCAGCAGTCGAATCTGGAGGGACAGGGTCGCGGAGTATGGCTACACCTTC.

The chain employs TRBV7-2 and TRBJ1-4; D is undetermined. The V end was cut by 1 base, the J end by 7 bases, with 13 bases between. Germline values: CDR1 SGHTA, CDR2 FQGNSA. This CDR3 region has 15 residues. In nucleotides, the CDR3 is TGTGCCAGCAGCTTAGTTGCAGCGGGAGGTGAAAAACTGTTTTTT. Encoded protein: CASSLVAAGGEKLFF.

The genes are TRBV27 and TRBJ2-1; D is unresolved. The V end lost 5 bases, the J end lost 1 base, and 12 bases lay between the germline ends. Germline values: CDR1 MNHEY, CDR2 SMNVEV (reference sequence). The CDR3 has 15 residues. The CDR3 DNA reads TGTGCCAGCAGTCCTGATAGGGAATCCTACAATGAGCAGTTCTTC. Translated, it gives CASSPDRESYNEQFF.

This chain connects TRBV27 to TRBJ1-6, with no clear D. Per germline, CDR1 MNHEY and CDR2 SMNVEV (reference sequence). The V and J ends lost 6 bases and 4 bases respectively, with 10 bases between them. This CDR3 has 14 residues. The CDR3 nucleotides read TGTGCCAGCAGGAGGGAGGCGTATAATTCACCCCTCCACTTT. Amino acid sequence: CASRREAYNSPLHF.

This chain links TRBV7-2 with TRBJ2-6; D remains ambiguous. The length of the CDR3 is 16 residues. The ends were cut back, 1 base at V and 2 bases at J, with 9 bases in the middle. Per the germline V gene, CDR1 is SGHTA and CDR2 is FQGNSA. The DNA for the CDR3 is TGTGCCAGCAGCTTAGATGGGGTCCCTGGGGCCAACGTCCTGACTTTC. This gives the protein CASSLDGVPGANVLTF.

The J gene is TRBJ2-1, the V gene TRBV5-1, with D perhaps TRBD2 (5 bases). Trimming cost V 0 bases and J 8 bases, with 21 bases left between them. Per the germline V gene, CDR1 is SGHRS and CDR2 is YFSETQ. This CDR3 has 17 amino acids. CDR3 coding DNA: TGCGCCAGCAGCTTGGGTATGAGCGGCCTAGTGGATTATGAGCAGTTCTTC. It specifies CASSLGMSGLVDYEQFF.

CDR3 region: CASSLAGGLATVEQFF. In nucleotides, the CDR3 is TGCGCCAGCAGCTTGGCAGGAGGACTAGCGACGGTGGAGCAGTTCTTC. The chain uses TRBV5-1 and TRBJ2-1; TRBD2 agrees at 9 bases. The CDR3 runs to 16 residues. J gave up 10 bases and V 0 bases, and 11 bases lay outside the gene matches. Germline lookup yields CDR1 SGHRS and CDR2 YFSETQ. The variable domain in full, with the rest retrieved from reference TRBV5-1 and TRBJ2-1, is KAGVTQTPRYLIKTRGQQVTLSCSPISGHRSVSWYQQTPGQGLQFLFEYFSETQRNKGNFPGRFSGRQFSNSRSEMNVSTLELGDSALYLCASSLAGGLATVEQFFGPGTRLTVL.

The chain carries TRBV4-1 and TRBJ2-2; TRBD1 aligns across 8 bases. The germline V gene encodes CDR1 MGHRA and CDR2 YSYEKL. There are 16 residues in the CDR3. J gave up 3 bases and V 4 bases, and 7 bases lay outside the gene matches. CDR3: CASSLLGTGYTGELFF. The CDR3 DNA sequence: TGCGCCAGCAGCCTTTTGGGGACAGGTTACACCGGGGAGCTGTTTTTT.

The V gene is TRBV10-1, the J gene TRBJ2-2; 8 positions match TRBD2. This CDR3 is built from 16 residues. The germline gives CDR1 WNHNN, CDR2 SYGVQD (reference sequence). V shed 0 bases, J shed 2 bases, and the junction held 2 bases outside the gene matches. Written as DNA, the CDR3 is TGCGCCAGCAGTGAGTCGACTAGCGCCAACACCGGGGAGCTGTTTTTT. Protein: CASSESTSANTGELFF.

V and J are TRBV6-2 or TRBV6-3 and TRBJ2-7; tentative D call: TRBD1 (7 bases). Trimming cost V 2 bases and J 3 bases, with 14 bases left between them. The V gene's germline CDR1 is MNHEY and CDR2 SVGEGT. The CDR3 covers 15 residues. The CDR3 nucleotides are TGTGCCAGCAGTTACATACTCAGGGGGGTCTACGAGCAGTACTTC. It translates to CASSYILRGVYEQYF.

V is TRBV18 and J is TRBJ2-3, with 10 bases matching TRBD1. J lost 5 bases, V lost 4 bases, and 6 bases had no gene match. Germline CDR1 reads KGHSH; CDR2 reads LQKENI. This CDR3 is 15 amino acids long. The CDR3 nucleotides read TGTGCCAGCTCACTTGGGACAGGGGCGCAAGATACGCAGTATTTT. As protein: CASSLGTGAQDTQYF.

A note on this clone: A read error may account for a junction end that differs from germline. The V gene is TRBV6-2 or TRBV6-3, the J gene TRBJ2-7; 9 bases are shared with TRBD1. This CDR3 has 18 residues. Germline-derived CDR1 and CDR2 are MNHEY and SVGEGT. The CDR3 DNA reads TGTGCCAGCAGTCCCCCCGGGACAGGGATTTTAAGGTCCTCCGAGCAGTACTTC. The encoded protein is CASSPPGTGILRSSEQYF.

V is TRBV6-6 and J is TRBJ1-5, with 7 positions matching TRBD1. V lost 2 bases to trimming and J lost 8 bases; unmatched junction nucleotides: 3. The germline V gene encodes CDR1 MNHNY and CDR2 SVGAGI (reference sequence). The CDR3 runs to 13 residues. CDR3 sequence: CASSYRGQEPQHF. As DNA, the CDR3 is TGTGCCAGCAGTTACAGGGGGCAGGAGCCCCAGCATTTT.

The chain has TRBV19 and TRBJ1-5; perhaps TRBD1 as D (5 bases). CDR1 is LNHDA, CDR2 SQIVND, per germline (reference sequence). The V gene lost 0 bases and the J gene lost 4 bases, with 10 bases spanning the gap. The CDR3 contains 15 residues. CDR3: CASSIDTNRNQPQHF. The CDR3 bases are TGTGCCAGTAGTATAGATACAAACAGGAATCAGCCCCAGCATTTT.

The chain combines TRBV19 with TRBJ1-1; D might be TRBD1 (5 bases). This CDR3 contains 15 residues. Deletions cut 0 bases from V and 1 base from J, with 9 bases between. From germline, CDR1 is LNHDA and CDR2 SQIVND (reference sequence). CDR3 protein: CASSIDWGTNTEAFF. As DNA, the CDR3 is TGTGCCAGTAGTATAGATTGGGGGACGAACACTGAAGCTTTCTTT.

The chain uses TRBV2 and TRBJ1-1, with D possibly TRBD1 on 5 matching bases. From germline, CDR1 is SNHLY and CDR2 FYNNEI. This CDR3 contains 12 residues. The ends were cut back, 6 bases at V and 12 bases at J, with 17 bases in the middle. The CDR3 here is CASRGDHQGTFF. CDR3 bases: TGTGCCAGCAGAGGGGACCACCAGGGAACTTTCTTT.

The rearrangement links TRBV28 to TRBJ1-3, with D hard to call. The V gene's germline CDR1 is MDHEN and CDR2 SYDVKM. The CDR3 length is 13 residues. Trimming pared 5 bases from V and 8 bases from J, leaving 13 bases between. The CDR3 loop is CASSPRLGDTIYF. The CDR3 DNA reads as TGTGCCAGCAGTCCACGACTAGGTGACACCATATATTTT.

The J gene is TRBJ1-1, the V gene TRBV7-8; the match to TRBD1 covers 9 bases. Germline V gene sequence: CDR1 SGHVS, CDR2 FQNEAQ. The V and J ends lost 7 bases and 4 bases, in that order; junction bases with no gene match: 10. This CDR3 has 15 residues. CDR3 coding DNA: TGTGCCAGCACCCCGCCCGGGACAGGGCTCACTGAAGCTTTCTTT. Protein sequence: CASTPPGTGLTEAFF.

V usage is TRBV19 and J usage is TRBJ1-2, with D unclear. CDR3 size: 13 residues. Germline lookup yields CDR1 LNHDA and CDR2 SQIVND (reference sequence). V lost 6 bases to trimming and J lost 0 bases, with 8 bases between them. The CDR3 reads CASSFIPNYGYTF. In DNA, the CDR3 is TGTGCCAGTAGCTTTATCCCTAACTATGGCTACACCTTC.

The genes are TRBV6-6 and TRBJ2-1; maybe TRBD2 (6 bases). CDR1 is MNHNY, CDR2 SVGAGI, per germline (reference sequence). The CDR3 covers 14 residues. V was trimmed by 7 bases and J by 0 bases, leaving 10 bases between them. Written as DNA, the CDR3 is TGTGCCAGCATGGAGGGAATCTCCTACAATGAGCAGTTCTTC. This sequence encodes CASMEGISYNEQFF.

The J gene is TRBJ2-1, the V gene TRBV7-2, with 10 nucleotides matching TRBD2. Germline CDR1 and CDR2: SGHTA and FQGNSA. The CDR3 is 14 amino acids. The V gene end was trimmed by 7 bases and the J gene end by 2 bases; junction bases not matched to a gene: 2. The CDR3 loop reads CASTSGRAYNEQFF. CDR3 DNA: TGTGCCAGCACGAGCGGGAGGGCCTACAATGAGCAGTTCTTC.

V gene TRBV18 combines with J gene TRBJ2-1; the D is unclear. The CDR3 extends over 13 amino acids. Trimming removed 3 bases from V and 5 bases from J, with 8 bases in between. Germline V lookup: CDR1 KGHSH, CDR2 LQKENI. The CDR3 spells CASSPRANNEQFF. CDR3 sequence (DNA): TGTGCCAGCTCACCCCGGGCGAACAATGAGCAGTTCTTC.

The J gene is TRBJ2-3, the V gene TRBV7-2; 7 bases match TRBD2. This CDR3 has 15 residues. The germline CDR1 and CDR2 sequences are SGHTA and FQGNSA. J gave up 5 bases and V 4 bases, and 9 bases lay outside the gene matches. The CDR3, as DNA: TGTGCCAGCAGCTCTCTCAGCGGGATGGGAGATACGCAGTATTTT. It codes for CASSSLSGMGDTQYF.

Here the CDR3 reads CASETSGVDNEQFF. CDR3 bases: TGTGCCAGCGAAACTAGCGGGGTTGACAATGAGCAGTTCTTC. The rearrangement links TRBV28 to TRBJ2-1, with 10 bases lining up with TRBD2. With V trimmed by 8 bases and J by 5 bases, 6 bases remained unmatched. This CDR3 has 14 amino acids. Per germline, CDR1 MDHEN and CDR2 SYDVKM.

V is TRBV11-2 and J is TRBJ2-7; 7 bases fit TRBD2. V shed 4 bases, J shed 6 bases, and the junction held 12 bases outside the gene matches. The CDR3 runs to 15 residues. Looked up from germline, CDR1 is SGHAT and CDR2 is FQNNGV. CDR3 amino acids: CASSSSSGGLSEQYF. The CDR3 coding sequence is TGTGCCAGCAGCTCCTCTTCGGGGGGTCTTTCCGAGCAGTACTTC.

The chain is built from TRBV3-1 (or the pseudogene TRBV3-2) and TRBJ2-1; 9 bases line up with TRBD2. The V gene's germline CDR1 is LGHDT and CDR2 YNNKEL (reference sequence). J lost 5 bases, V lost 0 bases, and 11 bases had no gene match. This CDR3 comprises 18 residues. CDR3 residues: CASSQDPGTSGLHNEQFF. CDR3 nucleotide sequence: TGTGCCAGCAGCCAAGATCCCGGCACTAGCGGGCTCCACAATGAGCAGTTCTTC.

V is TRBV11-2 and J is TRBJ2-2, with D hard to call. This CDR3 region has 18 residues. V lost 5 bases and J lost 0, with 19 bases in between. From germline, CDR1 is SGHAT and CDR2 FQNNGV. CDR3 amino acids: CASSKSPLITANTGELFF. In DNA form, the CDR3 reads TGTGCCAGCAGCAAATCTCCTTTGATAACTGCGAACACCGGGGAGCTGTTTTTT.